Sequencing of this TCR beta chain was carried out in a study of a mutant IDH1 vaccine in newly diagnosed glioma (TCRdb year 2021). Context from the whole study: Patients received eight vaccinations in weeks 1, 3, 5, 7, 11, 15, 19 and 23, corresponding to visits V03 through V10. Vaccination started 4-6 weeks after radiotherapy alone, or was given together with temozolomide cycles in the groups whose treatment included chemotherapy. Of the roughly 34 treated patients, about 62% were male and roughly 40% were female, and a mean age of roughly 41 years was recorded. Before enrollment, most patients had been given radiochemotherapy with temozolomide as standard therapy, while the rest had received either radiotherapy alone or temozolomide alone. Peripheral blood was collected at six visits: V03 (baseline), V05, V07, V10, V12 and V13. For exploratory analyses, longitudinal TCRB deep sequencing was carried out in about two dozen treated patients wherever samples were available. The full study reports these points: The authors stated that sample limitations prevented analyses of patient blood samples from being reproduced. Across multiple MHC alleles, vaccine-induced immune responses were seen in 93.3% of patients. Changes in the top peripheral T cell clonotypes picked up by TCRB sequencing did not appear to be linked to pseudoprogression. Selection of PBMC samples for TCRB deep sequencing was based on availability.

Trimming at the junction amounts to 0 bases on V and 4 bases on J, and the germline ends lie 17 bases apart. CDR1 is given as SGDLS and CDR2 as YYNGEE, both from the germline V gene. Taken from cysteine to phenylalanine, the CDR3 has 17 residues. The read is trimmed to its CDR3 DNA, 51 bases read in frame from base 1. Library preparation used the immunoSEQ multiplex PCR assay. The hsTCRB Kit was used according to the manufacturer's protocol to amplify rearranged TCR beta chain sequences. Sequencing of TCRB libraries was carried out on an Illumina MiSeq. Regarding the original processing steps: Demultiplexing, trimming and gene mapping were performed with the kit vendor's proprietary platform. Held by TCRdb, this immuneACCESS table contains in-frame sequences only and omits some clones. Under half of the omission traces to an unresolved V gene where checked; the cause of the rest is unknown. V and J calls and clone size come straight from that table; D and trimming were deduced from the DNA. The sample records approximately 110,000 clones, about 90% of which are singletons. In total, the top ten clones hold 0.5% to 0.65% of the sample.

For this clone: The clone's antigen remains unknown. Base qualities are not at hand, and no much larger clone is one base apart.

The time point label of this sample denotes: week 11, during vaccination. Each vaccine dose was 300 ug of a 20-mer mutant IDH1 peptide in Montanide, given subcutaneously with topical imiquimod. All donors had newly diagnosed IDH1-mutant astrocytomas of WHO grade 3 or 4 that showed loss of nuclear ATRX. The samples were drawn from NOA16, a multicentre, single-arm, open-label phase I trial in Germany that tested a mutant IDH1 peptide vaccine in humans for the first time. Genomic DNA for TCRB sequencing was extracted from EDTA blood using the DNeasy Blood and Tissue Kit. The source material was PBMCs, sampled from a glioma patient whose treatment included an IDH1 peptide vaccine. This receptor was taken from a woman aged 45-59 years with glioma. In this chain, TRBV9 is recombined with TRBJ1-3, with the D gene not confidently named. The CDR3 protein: CASSVDQTRRPGNTIYF. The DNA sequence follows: TGTGCCAGCAGCGTAGACCAAACGCGCCGGCCAGGAAACACCATATATTTT.